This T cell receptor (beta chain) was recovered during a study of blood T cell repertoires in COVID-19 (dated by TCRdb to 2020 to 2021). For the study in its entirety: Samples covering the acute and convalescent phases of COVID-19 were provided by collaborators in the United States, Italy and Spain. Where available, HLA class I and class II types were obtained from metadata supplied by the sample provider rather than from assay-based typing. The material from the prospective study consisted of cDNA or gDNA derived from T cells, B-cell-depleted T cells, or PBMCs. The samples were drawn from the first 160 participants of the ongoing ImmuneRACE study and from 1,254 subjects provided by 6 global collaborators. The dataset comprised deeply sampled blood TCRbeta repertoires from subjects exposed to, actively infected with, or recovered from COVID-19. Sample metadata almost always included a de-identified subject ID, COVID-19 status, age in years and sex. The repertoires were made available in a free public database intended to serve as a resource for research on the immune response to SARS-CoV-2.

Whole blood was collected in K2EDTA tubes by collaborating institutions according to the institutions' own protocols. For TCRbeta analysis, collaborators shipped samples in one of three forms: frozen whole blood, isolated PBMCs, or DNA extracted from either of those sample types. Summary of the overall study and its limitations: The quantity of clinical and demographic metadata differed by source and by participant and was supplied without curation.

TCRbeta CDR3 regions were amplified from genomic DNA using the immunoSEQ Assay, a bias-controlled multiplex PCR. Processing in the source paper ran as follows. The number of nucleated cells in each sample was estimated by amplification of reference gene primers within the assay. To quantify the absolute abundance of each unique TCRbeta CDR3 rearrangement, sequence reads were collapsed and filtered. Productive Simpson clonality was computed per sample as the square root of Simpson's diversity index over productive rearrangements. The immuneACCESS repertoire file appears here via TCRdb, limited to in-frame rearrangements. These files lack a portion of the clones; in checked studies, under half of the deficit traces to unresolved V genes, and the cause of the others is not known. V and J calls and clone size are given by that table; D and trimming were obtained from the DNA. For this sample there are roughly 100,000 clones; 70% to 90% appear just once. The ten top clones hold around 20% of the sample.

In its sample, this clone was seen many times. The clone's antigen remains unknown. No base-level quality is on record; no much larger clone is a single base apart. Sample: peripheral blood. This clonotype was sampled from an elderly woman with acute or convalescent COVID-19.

In nucleotides, the sequence is TGTGCCAGCAGCTTTGGACTAACCTACGAGCAGTACTTC. Its protein reads: CASSFGLTYEQYF. The sequence joins TRBV7-9 to TRBJ2-7; D gene: possibly TRBD2, on 6 matching bases. From the cysteine through the phenylalanine, the CDR3 covers 13 amino acids. The kept DNA is CDR3 alone, 39 bases in frame from the first base. CDR1 is given as SEHNR and CDR2 as FQNEAQ, both from the germline V gene (reference sequence). V is cut by 3 bases and J by 2 bases, and the space between the germline ends is 8 bases.